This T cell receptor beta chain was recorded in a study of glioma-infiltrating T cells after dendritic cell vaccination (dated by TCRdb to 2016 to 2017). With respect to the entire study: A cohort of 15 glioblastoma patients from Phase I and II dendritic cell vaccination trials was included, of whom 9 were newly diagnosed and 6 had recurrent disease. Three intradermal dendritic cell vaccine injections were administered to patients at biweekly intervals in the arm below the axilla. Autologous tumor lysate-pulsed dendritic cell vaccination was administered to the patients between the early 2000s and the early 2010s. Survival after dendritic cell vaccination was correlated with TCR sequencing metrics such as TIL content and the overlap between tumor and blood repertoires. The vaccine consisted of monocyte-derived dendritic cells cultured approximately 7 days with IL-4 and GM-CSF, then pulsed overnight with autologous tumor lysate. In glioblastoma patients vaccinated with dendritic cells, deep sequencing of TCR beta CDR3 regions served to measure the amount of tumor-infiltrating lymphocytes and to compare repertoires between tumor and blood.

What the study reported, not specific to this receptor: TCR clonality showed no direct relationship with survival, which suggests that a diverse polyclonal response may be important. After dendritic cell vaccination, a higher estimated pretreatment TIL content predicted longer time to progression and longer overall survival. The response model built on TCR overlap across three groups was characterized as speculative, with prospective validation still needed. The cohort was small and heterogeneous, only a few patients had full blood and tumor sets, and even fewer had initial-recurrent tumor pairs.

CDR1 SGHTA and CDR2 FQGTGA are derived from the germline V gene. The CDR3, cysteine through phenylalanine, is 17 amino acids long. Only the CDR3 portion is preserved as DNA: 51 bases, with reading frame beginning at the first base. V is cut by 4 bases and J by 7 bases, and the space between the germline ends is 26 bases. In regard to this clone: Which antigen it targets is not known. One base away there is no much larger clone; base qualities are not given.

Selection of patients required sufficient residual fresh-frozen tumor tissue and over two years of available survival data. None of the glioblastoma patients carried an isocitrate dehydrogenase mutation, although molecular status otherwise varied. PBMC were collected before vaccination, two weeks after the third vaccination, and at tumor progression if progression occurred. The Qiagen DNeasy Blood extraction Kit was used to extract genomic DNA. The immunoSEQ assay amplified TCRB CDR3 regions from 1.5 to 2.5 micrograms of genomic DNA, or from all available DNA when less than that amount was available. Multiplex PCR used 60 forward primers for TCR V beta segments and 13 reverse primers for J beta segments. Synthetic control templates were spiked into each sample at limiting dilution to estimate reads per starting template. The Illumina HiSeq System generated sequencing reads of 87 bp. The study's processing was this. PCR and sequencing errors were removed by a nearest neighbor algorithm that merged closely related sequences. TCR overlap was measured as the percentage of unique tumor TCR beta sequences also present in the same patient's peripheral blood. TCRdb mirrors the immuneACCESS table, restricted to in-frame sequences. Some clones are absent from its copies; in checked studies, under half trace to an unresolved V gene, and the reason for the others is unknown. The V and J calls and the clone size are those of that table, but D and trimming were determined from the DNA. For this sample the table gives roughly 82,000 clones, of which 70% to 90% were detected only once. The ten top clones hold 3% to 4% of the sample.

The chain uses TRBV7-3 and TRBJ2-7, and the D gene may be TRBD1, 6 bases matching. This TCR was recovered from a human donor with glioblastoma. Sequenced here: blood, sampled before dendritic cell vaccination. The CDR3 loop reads CASSSPKETGPAGEQYF. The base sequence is TGTGCCAGCAGCTCACCAAAAGAGACAGGCCCCGCGGGTGAGCAGTACTTC.